This TCR beta chain stems from a study of OX40 agonist ivuxolimab in advanced cancers. The overall study: Ivuxolimab, which patients received intravenously every 2 weeks, was dosed at 0.01 to 10 mg/kg.

The germline V and J ends were trimmed by 5 bases and 0 bases, with 13 bases remaining between them. The CDR3 covers 16 residues. Per the germline V gene, CDR1 is MNHEY and CDR2 is SMNVEV (reference sequence). Study observations and caveats: It was also the case that some nonresponders had low normalized T-cell clonal expansion.

TCRdb keeps only in-frame clones here, not all; method: immunoSEQ multiplex PCR. The sample lists 70,000 to 80,000 clones; just under 95% were seen once. In regard to this clone: The antigen is undetermined.

This receptor was taken from an adult with an advanced solid tumor such as melanoma, head and neck, liver or kidney cancer. The genes are TRBV27 and TRBJ2-2; D uncertain. Sequenced material: CD4+ or CD8+ T cells sorted from blood, taken in a trial of the OX40 agonist ivuxolimab. This CDR3 reads CASSPLDRTNTGELFF. The DNA for the CDR3 is TGTGCCAGCAGTCCTCTAGACCGAACGAACACCGGGGAGCTGTTTTTT.